This TCR beta chain appears in the sequencing data of a study of T cells in Graves' hyperthyroidism and ophthalmopathy. The V gene end was trimmed by 5 bases and the J gene end by 6 bases; junction bases not matched to a gene: 11. Germline-derived CDR1 and CDR2 are DFQATT and SNEGSKA (reference sequence). The CDR3 extends over 15 amino acids. The source material, RNA transcripts, was used to amplify TCR beta CDR3 regions. Primed by the HTBI set, a first-round RT-PCR was run on the TCR CDR3. TCRdb re-derived calls from the multiplex PCR reads in MiXCR, one entry per CDR3 protein. Seen here are 700,000 or so distinct CDR3 sequences, roughly 15% observed once, and the top ten hold under 8.5%. This clonotype occurred many times.

The source is a man aged 18 to 30 with Graves' hyperthyroidism. This chain joins TRBV20-1 and TRBJ2-7, with TRBD2 matching over 12 bases. Input material: blood. CDR3 in amino acids: CSADLRLAGAREQYF. The CDR3 nucleotides are TGCAGTGCTGACCTCCGACTAGCGGGAGCCCGCGAGCAGTACTTC.